This TCR beta chain was sequenced for a study of lymphopenia after photon versus proton radiotherapy. Study observations and caveats: Better survival with proton therapy was suggested as possible, not demonstrated. Oligoclonal CD8+ Temra expansion after nadir drove photon patients' diversity drop. Relative stability marked proton patients; photon patients lost diversity and naive cells. In patients who died, overall survival fell as post-nadir TCR diversity dropped more.

CDR3 size: 13 residues. Germline V gene data show CDR1 as LGHNT and CDR2 as FRNRAP. The V gene lost 2 bases and the J gene lost 5 bases, with 7 bases spanning the gap. To note about this clone: Its antigen is unidentified.

Data came from immunoSEQ multiplex PCR; TCRdb stores just in-frame clones and leaves some out. The repertoire has tens of thousands of clones, about 87% of them found once; the top ten carry roughly 15%. The sequence derives from a woman aged 70 to 79 with pancreatic cancer. This chain links TRBV12-5 with TRBJ1-5, with TRBD1 as a possible D gene (5 bases). The sample here was peripheral blood, taken from a patient treated with proton-based radiotherapy. The CDR3: CASGLIGDQPQHF. CDR3 nucleotides: TGTGCTAGTGGTTTGATAGGGGATCAGCCCCAGCATTTT.